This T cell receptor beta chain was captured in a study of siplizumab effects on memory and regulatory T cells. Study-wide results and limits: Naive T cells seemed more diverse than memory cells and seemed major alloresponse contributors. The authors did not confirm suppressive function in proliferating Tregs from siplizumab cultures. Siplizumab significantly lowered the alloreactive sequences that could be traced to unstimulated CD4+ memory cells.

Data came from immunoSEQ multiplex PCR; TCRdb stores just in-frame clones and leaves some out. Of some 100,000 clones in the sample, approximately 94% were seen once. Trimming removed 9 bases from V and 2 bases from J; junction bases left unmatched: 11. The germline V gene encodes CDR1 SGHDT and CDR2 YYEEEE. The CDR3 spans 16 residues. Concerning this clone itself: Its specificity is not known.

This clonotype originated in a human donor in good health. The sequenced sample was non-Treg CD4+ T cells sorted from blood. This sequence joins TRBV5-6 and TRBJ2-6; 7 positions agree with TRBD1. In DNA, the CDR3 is TGTGCCACCTTGAGACAGGGTTTAACTGGGGCCAACGTCCTGACTTTC. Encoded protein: CATLRQGLTGANVLTF.